This T cell receptor (beta chain) came from a study of OX40 agonist ivuxolimab in advanced cancers. Overall study context: Clinicians treated patients with ivuxolimab, an agonistic anti-OX40 (CD134) antibody.

Sequencing was performed with immunoSEQ multiplex PCR; in TCRdb, only in-frame clones are kept and a portion is missing. The sample has 35,000 to 40,000 clones, about 84% seen once. Study results and limitations: Blood T cells, both CD4+ and CD8+, expanded clonally by week 6 at 0.1 to 3.0 mg/kg. There were also nonresponders showing low normalized T-cell clonal expansion.

The CDR3 runs to 12 residues. CDR1 is MNHEY, CDR2 SVGAGI, per germline. V lost 5 bases, J lost 0 bases, and 5 bases lay in between. Concerning this clone itself: The target antigen is unknown.

The V gene is TRBV6-5, the J gene TRBJ2-7; D gene ambiguous. The source was CD4+ or CD8+ T cells sorted from blood, collected in a trial of the OX40 agonist ivuxolimab. The TCR was taken from an adult with an advanced solid tumor such as melanoma, head and neck, liver or kidney cancer. DNA of the CDR3: TGTGCCAGCAGTACTGACTCCTACGAGCAGTACTTC. It translates to CASSTDSYEQYF.